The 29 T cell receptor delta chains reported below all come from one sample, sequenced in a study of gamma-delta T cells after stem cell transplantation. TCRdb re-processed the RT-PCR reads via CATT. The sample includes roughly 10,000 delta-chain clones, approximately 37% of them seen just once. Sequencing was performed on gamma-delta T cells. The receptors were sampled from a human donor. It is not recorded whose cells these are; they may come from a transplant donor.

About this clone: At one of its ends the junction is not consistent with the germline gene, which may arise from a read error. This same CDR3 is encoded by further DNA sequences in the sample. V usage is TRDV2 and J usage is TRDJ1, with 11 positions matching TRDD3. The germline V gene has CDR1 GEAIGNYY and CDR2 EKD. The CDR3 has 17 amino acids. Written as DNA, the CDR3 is TGTGCCTGCGACACCATCACTGGGGGATATGGGGCTGATAAACTCATCTTT. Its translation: CACDTITGGYGADKLIF.

The CDR3 DNA sequence: TGTGCTCTTGGGGGAGTACGCGGGGGCTGGGGGATACGCGCCTACACCGATAAACTCATCTTT. This gives the protein CALGGVRGGWGIRAYTDKLIF. The chain has TRDV1 and TRDJ1; 12 bases map to TRDD3. The germline gives CDR1 TSWWSYY, CDR2 QGS. Trimming took 4 bases from V and 0 from J; bases not matched to a gene: 18. The CDR3 totals 21 residues.

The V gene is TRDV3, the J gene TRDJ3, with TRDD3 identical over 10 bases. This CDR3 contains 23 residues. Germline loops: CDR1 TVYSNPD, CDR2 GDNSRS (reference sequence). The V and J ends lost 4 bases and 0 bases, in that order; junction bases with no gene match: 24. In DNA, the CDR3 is TGTGCCTCTTCTCCCACTGGGGGATTACCCTCCTTTAGATTCTCCTGGGACACCCGACAGATGTTTTTC. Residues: CASSPTGGLPSFRFSWDTRQMFF.

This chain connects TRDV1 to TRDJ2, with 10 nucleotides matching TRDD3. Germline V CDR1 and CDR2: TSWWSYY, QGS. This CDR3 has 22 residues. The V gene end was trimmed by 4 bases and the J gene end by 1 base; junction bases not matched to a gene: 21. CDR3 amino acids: CALGVRPSPPIRGIRLTAQLFF. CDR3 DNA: TGTGCTCTTGGGGTGAGACCTTCCCCTCCAATTAGGGGGATACGTTTGACAGCACAACTCTTCTTT.

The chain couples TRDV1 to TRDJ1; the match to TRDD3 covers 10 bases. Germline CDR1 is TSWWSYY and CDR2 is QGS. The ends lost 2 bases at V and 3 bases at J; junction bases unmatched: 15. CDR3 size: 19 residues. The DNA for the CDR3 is TGTGCTCTTGGGGAAGGTTGGCAACGCTGGGGGATATGCGCCGATAAACTCATCTTT. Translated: CALGEGWQRWGICADKLIF.

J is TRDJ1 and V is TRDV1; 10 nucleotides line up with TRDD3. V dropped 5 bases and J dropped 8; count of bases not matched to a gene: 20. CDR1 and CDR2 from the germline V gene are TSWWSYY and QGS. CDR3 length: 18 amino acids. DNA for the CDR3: TGTGCTCTTGGGAGCGAACGGGCGGGGGATACGCCGTACCCAAAACTCATCTTT. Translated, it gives CALGSERAGDTPYPKLIF.

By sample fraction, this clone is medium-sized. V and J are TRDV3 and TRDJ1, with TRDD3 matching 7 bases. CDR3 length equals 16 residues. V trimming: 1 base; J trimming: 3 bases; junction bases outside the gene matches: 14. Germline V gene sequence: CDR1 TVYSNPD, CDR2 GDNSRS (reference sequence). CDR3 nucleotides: TGTGCCTTTAACGCCTACTGGGGATGGAGGGCCGATAAACTCATCTTT. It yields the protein CAFNAYWGWRADKLIF.

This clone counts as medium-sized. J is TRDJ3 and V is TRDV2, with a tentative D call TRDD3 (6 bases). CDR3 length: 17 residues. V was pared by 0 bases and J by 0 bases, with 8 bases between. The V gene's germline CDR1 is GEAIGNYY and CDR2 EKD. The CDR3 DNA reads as TGTGCCTGTGACACCGCGGGATACTCCTGGGACACCCGACAGATGTTTTTC. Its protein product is CACDTAGYSWDTRQMFF.

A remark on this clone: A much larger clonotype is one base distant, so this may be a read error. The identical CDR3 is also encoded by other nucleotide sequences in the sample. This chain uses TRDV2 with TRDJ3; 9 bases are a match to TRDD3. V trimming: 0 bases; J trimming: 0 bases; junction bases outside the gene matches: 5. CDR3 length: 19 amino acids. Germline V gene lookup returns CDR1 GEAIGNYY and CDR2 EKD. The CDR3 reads CACDTVLGDRSWDTRQMFF. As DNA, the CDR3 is TGTGCCTGTGACACCGTACTGGGGGACCGCTCCTGGGACACCCGACAGATGTTTTTC.

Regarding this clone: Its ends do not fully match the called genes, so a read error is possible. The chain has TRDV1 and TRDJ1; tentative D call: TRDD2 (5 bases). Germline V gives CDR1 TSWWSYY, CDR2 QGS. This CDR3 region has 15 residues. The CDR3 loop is CALGDPLPPTHKLIF. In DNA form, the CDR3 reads TGTGCTCTTGGGGATCCCCTACCCCCCACCCATAAACTCATCTTT.

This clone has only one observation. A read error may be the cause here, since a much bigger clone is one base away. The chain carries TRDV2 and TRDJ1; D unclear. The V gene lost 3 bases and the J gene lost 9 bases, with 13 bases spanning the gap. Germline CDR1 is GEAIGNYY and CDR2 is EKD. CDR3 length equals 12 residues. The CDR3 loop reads CACDGRVIQLIF. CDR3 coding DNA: TGTGCCTGTGACGGTAGGGTGATTCAACTCATCTTT.

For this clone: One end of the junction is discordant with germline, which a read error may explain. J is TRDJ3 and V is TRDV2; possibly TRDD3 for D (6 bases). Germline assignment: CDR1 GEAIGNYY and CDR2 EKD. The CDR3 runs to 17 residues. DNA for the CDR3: TGTGCCTGTGACCGGGGATCAAGCTCCCGGGACACCCGACAGATGTTTTTC. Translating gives CACDRGSSSRDTRQMFF.

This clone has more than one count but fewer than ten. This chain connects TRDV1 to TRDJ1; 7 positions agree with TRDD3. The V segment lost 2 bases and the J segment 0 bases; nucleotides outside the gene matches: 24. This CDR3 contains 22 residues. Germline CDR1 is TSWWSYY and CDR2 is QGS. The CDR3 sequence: CALGEISTQGDGVRRYTDKLIF. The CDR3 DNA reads TGTGCTCTTGGGGAAATATCGACCCAGGGGGATGGGGTTCGTAGGTACACCGATAAACTCATCTTT.

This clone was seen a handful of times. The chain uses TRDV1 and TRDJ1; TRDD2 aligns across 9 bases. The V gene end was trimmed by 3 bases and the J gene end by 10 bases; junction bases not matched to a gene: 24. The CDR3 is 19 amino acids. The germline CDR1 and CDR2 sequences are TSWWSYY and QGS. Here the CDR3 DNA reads TGTGCTCTTGGGGAGCTACCGCCTTCCTACGATACTGGGGAGTTCGGACTCATCTTT. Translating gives CALGELPPSYDTGEFGLIF.

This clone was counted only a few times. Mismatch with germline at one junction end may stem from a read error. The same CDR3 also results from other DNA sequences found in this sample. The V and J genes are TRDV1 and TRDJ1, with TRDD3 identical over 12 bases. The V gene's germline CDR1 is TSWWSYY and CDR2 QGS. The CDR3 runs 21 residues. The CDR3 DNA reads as TGTGCTCTTGGGGAACCCTTCCCCATCCTCTCCTGGGGGATACGCTTCGATAAACTCATCTTC. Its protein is CALGEPFPILSWGIRFDKLIF.

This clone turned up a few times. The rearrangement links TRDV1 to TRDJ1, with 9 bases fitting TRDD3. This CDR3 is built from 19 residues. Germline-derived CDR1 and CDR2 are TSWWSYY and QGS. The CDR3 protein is CAIVVSTGDTLVYTDKLIF. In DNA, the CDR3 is TGTGCCATTGTTGTCAGTACGGGGGATACACTTGTGTACACCGATAAACTCATCTTT.

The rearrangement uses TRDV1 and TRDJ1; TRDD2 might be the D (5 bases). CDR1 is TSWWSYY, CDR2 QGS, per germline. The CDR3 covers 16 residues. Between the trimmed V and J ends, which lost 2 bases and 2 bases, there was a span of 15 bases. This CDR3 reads CALGESLRWKTDKLIF. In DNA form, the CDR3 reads TGTGCTCTTGGGGAATCCCTACGGTGGAAAACCGATAAACTCATCTTT.

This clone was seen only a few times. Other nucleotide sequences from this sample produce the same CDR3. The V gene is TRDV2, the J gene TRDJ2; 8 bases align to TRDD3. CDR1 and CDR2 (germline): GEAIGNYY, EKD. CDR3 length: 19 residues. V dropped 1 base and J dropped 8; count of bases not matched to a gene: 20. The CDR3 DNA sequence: TGTGCCTGTGACACGGACCAATACTGGGGGTTCCCCCTTACGGCACAACTCTTCTTT. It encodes CACDTDQYWGFPLTAQLFF.

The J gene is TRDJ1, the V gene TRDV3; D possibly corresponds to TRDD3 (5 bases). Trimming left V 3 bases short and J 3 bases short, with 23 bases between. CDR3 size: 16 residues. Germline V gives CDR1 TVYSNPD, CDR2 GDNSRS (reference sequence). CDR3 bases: TGTGCCTTCGATATCCTTGGTGATACTGAGTCCGATAAACTCATCTTT. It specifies CAFDILGDTESDKLIF.

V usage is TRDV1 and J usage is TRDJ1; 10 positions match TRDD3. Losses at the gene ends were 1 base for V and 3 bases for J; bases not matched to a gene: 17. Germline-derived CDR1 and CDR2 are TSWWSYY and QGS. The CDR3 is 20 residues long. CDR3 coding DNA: TGTGCTCTTGGGGAACCCTCTAGGAGGAGCTGGGGGATAAGCGCCGATAAACTCATCTTT. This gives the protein CALGEPSRRSWGISADKLIF.

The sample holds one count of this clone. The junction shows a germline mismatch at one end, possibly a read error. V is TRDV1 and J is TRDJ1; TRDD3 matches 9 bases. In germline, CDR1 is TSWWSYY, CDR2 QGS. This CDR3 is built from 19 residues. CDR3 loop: CAIGERGWAGGSYTDKLIF. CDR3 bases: TGTGCTATTGGGGAAAGGGGCTGGGCTGGGGGATCATACACCGATAAACTCATCTTT.

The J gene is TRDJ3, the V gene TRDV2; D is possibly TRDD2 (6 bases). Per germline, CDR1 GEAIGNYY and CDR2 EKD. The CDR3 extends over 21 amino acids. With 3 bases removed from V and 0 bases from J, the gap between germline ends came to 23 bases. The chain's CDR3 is CACDPPTWWGHYSWDTRQMFF. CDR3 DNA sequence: TGTGCCTGTGACCCTCCTACTTGGTGGGGCCACTACTCCTGGGACACCCGACAGATGTTTTTC.

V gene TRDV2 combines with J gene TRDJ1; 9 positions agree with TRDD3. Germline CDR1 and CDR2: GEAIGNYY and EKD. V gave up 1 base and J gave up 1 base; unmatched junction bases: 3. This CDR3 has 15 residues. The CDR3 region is CACDTRGYGTDKLIF. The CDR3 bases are TGTGCCTGTGACACTAGGGGATACGGCACCGATAAACTCATCTTT.

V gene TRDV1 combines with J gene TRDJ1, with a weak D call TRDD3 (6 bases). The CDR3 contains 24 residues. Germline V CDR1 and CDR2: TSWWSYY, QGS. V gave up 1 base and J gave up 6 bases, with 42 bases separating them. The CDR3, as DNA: TGTGCTCTTGGGGAACCCCCCCCTCCTCCCCATTTTTTTATTCGATACTGGGCTCCAAATAAACTCATCTTT. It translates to CALGEPPPPPHFFIRYWAPNKLIF.

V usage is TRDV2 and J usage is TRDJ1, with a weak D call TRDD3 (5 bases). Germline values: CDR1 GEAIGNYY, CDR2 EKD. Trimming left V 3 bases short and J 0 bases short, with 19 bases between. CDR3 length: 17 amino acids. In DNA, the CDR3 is TGTGCCTGTGACGCGGGGAGACGAACGCTGGACACCGATAAACTCATCTTT. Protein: CACDAGRRTLDTDKLIF.

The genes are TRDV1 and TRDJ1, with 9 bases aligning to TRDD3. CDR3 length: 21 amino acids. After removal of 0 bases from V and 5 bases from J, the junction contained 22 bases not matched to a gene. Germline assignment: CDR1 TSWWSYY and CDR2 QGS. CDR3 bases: TGTGCTCTTGGGGAACTGTTCTCCTTGGGGGATATTAGTACGGGCTTTGATAAACTCATCTTT. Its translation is CALGELFSLGDISTGFDKLIF.

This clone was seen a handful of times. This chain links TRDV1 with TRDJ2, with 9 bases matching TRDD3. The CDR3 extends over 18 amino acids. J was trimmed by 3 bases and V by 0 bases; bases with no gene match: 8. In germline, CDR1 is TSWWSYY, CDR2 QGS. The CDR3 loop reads CALGELGDYWGMTAQLFF. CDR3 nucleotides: TGTGCTCTTGGGGAACTAGGGGACTACTGGGGGATGACAGCACAACTCTTCTTT.

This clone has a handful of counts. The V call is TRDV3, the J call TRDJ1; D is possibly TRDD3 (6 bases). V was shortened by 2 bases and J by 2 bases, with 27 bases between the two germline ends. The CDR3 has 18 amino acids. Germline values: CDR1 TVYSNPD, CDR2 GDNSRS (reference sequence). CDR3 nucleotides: TGTGCCTTTGGACCTCCCTGGGGATCTATAATGAGGACCGATAAACTCATCTTT. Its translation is CAFGPPWGSIMRTDKLIF. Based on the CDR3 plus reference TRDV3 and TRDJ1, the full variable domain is CDKVTQSSPDQTVASGSEVVLLCTYDTVYSNPDLFWYRIRPDYSFQFVFYGDNSRSEGADFTQGRFSVKHILTQKAFHLVISPVRTEDSATYYCAFGPPWGSIMRTDKLIFGKGTRVTVEP.

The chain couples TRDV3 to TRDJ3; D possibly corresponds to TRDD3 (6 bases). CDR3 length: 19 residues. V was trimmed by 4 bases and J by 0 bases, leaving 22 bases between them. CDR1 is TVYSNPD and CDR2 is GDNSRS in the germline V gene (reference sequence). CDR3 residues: CASLTGRIQDSWDTRQMFF. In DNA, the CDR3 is TGTGCCTCCCTAACGGGGAGGATACAGGACTCCTGGGACACCCGACAGATGTTTTTC.